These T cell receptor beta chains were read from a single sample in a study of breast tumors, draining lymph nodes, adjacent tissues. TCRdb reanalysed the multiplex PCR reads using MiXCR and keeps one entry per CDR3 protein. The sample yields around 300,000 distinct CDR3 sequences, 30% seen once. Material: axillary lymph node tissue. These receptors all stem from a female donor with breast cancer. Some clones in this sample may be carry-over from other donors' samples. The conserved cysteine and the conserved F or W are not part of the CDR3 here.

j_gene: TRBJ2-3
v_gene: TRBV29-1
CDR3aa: SVEISDTQY

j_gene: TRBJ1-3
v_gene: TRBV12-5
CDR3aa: ASGFDPRRSSGNTIY

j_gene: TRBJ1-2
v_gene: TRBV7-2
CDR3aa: ASSSTFSYGYT

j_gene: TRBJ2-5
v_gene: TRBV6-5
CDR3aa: ASVRVVEETQY

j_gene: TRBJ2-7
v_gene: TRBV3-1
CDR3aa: ASSQEVGTGTYEQY

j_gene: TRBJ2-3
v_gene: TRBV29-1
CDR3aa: SVTLAASTDTQY

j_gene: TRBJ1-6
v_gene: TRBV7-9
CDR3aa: ASGLVEGRNSPLH

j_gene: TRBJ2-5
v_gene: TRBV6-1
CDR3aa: ASSELAGGEETQY

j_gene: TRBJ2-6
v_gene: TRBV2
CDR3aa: VTSGGAGANVLT

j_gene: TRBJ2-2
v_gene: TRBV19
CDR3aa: ASSVRWDTGELF

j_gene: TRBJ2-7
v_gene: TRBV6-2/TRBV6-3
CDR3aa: ASSRLATEQY